This T cell receptor (beta chain) is drawn from a study of CD8 T cells in ankylosing spondylitis. Quantitative 5'-RACE with molecular barcodes generated TCR beta libraries. TCRdb redid the calling of the 5' RACE reads with MiXCR, one entry per CDR3 protein. The table includes 500,000 to 650,000 distinct CDR3 sequences, approximately 5% detected once. General observations from the study: Prior literature has documented some motif variants in synovial fluid and blood from reactive arthritis. What appeared characteristic of ankylosing spondylitis blood was a TCR beta motif of seven to nine highly homologous variants.

Ten or more counts support this clonotype. Its antigen is unidentified. The sample consisted of blood, either unsorted or a sorted T cell fraction (not recorded which). The source is a male donor with ankylosing spondylitis.

The CDR3 here is CSVRMDSNQPQHF. CDR3 nucleotide sequence: TGCAGTGTCCGGATGGATAGCAATCAGCCCCAGCATTTT. This chain joins TRBV20-1 and TRBJ1-5; D not resolved. Trimming took off 7 bases at V and 0 bases at J, with 10 bases between the two ends. Germline V gene data show CDR1 as DFQATT and CDR2 as SNEGSKA (reference sequence). This CDR3 region has 13 residues.